A selection of T cell receptor beta chains follows, all from one sample in a study of T cell repertoires in cytomegalovirus infection. MiXCR was run by TCRdb on the reads, yielding one entry per CDR3 protein. The sample gives around 770,000 distinct CDR3 sequences, 29% of which show up once; around 13% is in the top ten. The antigens of these receptors remain unknown. Sequencing used cultured CD8+ T cells from PBMCs, obtained from culture after CMV antigen stimulation. All receptors derive from a human donor in good health (CMV status not recorded). Some clones in this sample may be carry-over from other donors' samples. Both conserved end residues are trimmed from each CDR3.

v_call,cdr3_aa
TRBV11-2,ASSLPGLGDNEQF
TRBV9,ASSVDNRGGGNEQF
TRBV2,ASSEAGGHTGELS
TRBV6-2/TRBV6-3,ASSYFDRGRINEQF
TRBV7-2,ASSLVAGNEKLF
TRBV4-1,ASSQGAISSYNSPLH
TRBV27,ASRFGQGWEETQY
TRBV7-9,ASSSDNQPQH
TRBV6-6,ASSYSLWDYGYT
TRBV12-3/TRBV12-4,ASSEAGHIGTDTQY
TRBV12-3/TRBV12-4,ASSLPGQGALNYYGYT
TRBV6-5,ASRRSGGPADTQY
TRBV7-8,ASGRVRNQPQH
TRBV6-5,ASSYSIERKRTGELF
TRBV6-5,ASSYADRVTDTQY
TRBV7-2,ASSPGSYEQY
TRBV29-1,SVDHRDSYGYT